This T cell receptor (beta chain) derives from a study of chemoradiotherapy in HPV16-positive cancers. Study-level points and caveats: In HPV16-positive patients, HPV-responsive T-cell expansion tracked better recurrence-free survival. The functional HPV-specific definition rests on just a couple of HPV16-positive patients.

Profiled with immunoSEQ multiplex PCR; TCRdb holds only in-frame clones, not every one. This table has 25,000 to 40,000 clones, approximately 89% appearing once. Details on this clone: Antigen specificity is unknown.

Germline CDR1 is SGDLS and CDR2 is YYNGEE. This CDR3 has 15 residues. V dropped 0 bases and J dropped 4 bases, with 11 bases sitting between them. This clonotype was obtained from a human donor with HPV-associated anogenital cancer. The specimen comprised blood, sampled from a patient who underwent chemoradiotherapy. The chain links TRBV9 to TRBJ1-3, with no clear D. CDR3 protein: CASSVEGAGGNTIYF. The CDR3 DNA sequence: TGTGCCAGCAGCGTAGAGGGAGCTGGCGGAAACACCATATATTTT.